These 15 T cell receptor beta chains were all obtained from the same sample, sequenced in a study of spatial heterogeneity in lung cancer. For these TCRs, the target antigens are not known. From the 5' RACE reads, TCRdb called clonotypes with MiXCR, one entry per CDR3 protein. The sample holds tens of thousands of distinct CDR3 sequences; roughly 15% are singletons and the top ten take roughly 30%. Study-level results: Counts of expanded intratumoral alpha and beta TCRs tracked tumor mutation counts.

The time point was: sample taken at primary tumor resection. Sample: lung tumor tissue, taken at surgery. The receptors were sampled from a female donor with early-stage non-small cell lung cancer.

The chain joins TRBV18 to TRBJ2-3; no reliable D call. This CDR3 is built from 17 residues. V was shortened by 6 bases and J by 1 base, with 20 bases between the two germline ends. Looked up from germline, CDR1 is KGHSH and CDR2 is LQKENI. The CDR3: CASSFLVLTDRTDTQYF. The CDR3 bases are TGTGCCAGCTCCTTCTTAGTACTCACCGACCGCACAGATACGCAGTATTTT.

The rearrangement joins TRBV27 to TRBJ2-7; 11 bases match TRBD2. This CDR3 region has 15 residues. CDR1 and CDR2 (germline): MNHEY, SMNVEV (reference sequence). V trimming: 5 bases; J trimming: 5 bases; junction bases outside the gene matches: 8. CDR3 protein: CASSPSSGRAHEQYF. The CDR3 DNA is TGTGCCAGCAGTCCGAGTAGCGGGAGGGCCCACGAGCAGTACTTC.

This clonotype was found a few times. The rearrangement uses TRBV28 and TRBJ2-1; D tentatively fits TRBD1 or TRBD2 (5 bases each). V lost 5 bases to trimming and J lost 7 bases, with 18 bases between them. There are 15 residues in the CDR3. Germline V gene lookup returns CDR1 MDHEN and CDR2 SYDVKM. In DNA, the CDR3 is TGTGCCAGCAGTGGGACCGGGACCTATCGAAATGAGCAGTTCTTC. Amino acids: CASSGTGTYRNEQFF.

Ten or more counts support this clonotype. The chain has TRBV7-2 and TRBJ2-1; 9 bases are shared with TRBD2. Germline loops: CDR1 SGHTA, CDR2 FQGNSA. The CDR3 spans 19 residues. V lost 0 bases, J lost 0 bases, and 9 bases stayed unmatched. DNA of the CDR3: TGTGCCAGCAGCTTAGCTCCGGTAGCGGGGGCCCGCTCCTACAATGAGCAGTTCTTC. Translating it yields CASSLAPVAGARSYNEQFF.

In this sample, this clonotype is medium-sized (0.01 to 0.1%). The CDR3 DNA is TGTGCCAGCAGCCAAGTGGCAGGGACCACAGATACGCAGTATTTT. Translation: CASSQVAGTTDTQYF. The chain couples TRBV14 to TRBJ2-3, with D possibly called TRBD1 or TRBD2 (5 bases each). Per germline, CDR1 SGHDN and CDR2 FVKESK. Trimming took off 1 base at V and 2 bases at J, with 10 bases between the two ends. This CDR3 region has 15 residues.

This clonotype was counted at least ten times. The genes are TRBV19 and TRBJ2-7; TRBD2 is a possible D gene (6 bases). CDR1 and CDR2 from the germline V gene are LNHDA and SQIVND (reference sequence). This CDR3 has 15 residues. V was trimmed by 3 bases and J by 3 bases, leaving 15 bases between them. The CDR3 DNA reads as TGTGCCAGTAGTATGAAATTAGCGGAATACTACGAGCAGTACTTC. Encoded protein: CASSMKLAEYYEQYF.

The CDR3 is CASGRTGRTDTQYF. The DNA of the CDR3 is TGTGCCAGCGGGCGGACCGGACGCACAGATACGCAGTATTTT. The gene calls are TRBV2 and TRBJ2-3; no clear D gene. CDR3 size: 14 residues. V was cut by 8 bases and J by 1 base, with 13 bases left in between. The germline CDR1 and CDR2 sequences are SNHLY and FYNNEI.

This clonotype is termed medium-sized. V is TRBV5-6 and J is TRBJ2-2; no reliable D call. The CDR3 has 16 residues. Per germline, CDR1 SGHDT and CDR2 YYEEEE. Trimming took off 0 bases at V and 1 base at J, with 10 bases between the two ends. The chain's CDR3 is CASSLEDLGNTGELFF. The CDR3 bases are TGTGCCAGCAGCTTGGAGGATTTAGGGAACACCGGGGAGCTGTTTTTT.

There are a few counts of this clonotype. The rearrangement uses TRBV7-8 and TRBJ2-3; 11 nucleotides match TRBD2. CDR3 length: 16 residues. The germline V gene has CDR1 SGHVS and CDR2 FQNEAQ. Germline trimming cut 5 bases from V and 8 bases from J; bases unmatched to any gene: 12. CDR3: CASSATSGSSGVTQYF. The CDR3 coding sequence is TGTGCCAGCAGCGCAACTAGCGGGAGTTCTGGCGTTACGCAGTATTTT.

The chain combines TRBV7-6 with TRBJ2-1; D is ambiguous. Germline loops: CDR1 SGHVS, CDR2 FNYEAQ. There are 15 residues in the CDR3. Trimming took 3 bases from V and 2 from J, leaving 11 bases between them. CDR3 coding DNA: TGTGCCAGCAGCTTCGACAACAATCCCTACAATGAGCAGTTCTTC. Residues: CASSFDNNPYNEQFF.

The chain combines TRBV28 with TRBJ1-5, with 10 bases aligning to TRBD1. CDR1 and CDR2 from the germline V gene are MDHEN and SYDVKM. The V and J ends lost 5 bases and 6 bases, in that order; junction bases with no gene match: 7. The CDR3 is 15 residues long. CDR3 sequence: CASSPGTGDTQPQHF. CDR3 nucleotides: TGTGCCAGCAGTCCCGGGACAGGGGACACTCAGCCCCAGCATTTT.

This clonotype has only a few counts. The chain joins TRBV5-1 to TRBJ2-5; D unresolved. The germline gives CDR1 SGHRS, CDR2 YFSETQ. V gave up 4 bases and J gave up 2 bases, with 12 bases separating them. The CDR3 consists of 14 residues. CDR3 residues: CASSNVRPQETQYF. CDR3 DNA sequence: TGCGCCAGCAGCAACGTGAGGCCGCAAGAGACCCAGTACTTC.

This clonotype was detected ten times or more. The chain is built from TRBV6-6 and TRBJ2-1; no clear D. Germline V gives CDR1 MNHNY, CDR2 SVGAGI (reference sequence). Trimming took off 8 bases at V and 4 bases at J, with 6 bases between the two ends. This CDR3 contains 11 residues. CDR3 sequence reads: CASLGYNEQFF. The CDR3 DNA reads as TGTGCCAGCCTTGGATACAATGAGCAGTTCTTC.

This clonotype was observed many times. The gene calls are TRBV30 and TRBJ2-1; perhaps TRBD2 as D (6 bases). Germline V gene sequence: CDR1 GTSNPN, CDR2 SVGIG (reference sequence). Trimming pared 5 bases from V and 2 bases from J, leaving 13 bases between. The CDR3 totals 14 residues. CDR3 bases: TGTGCCTGGGAGCGGGCACTAGCCTACAATGAGCAGTTCTTC. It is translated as CAWERALAYNEQFF.

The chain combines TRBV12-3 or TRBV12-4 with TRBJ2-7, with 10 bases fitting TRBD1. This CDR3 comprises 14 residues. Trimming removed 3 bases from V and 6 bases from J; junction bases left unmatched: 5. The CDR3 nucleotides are TGTGCCAGCAGTTTTCGGGACAGGGGTACCGAGCAGTACTTC. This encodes CASSFRDRGTEQYF.